This T cell receptor beta chain was identified during a study of control samples from healthy donors and cancer patients. Method: immunoSEQ multiplex PCR; TCRdb's copy keeps in-frame clones and lacks some. Of over 100,000 clones in the sample, 80% to 95% were seen once. The origin of this receptor is a man aged 35 to 55 in good health. Sequencing was carried out using blood.

CDR3 bases: TGTGCCAGCAGCAACAGGGTGGGGAACACCATATATTTT. It codes for CASSNRVGNTIYF. The V gene is TRBV2, the J gene TRBJ1-3, with D maybe TRBD1 (6 bases). The CDR3 has 13 amino acids. V lost 6 bases to trimming and J lost 7 bases, with 13 bases between them. Looked up from germline, CDR1 is SNHLY and CDR2 is FYNNEI.